The clone carrying this T cell receptor beta chain was detected only once. The target antigen is unknown. The table came from immunoSEQ multiplex PCR; TCRdb's copy has only in-frame clones and leaves some out. The sample contains some 150,000 clones, about 93% of which appear only once. This sample is part of a study of T cell responses to AZD1222 COVID-19 vaccine. This CDR3 region has 16 residues. Germline CDR1 is SNHLY and CDR2 is FYNNEI. Germline trimming cut 3 bases from V and 6 bases from J; bases unmatched to any gene: 5. The study's findings and limits: CD4 TCRs associated with vaccination spanned spike, dominating at 160-218 and 743-854. The sample set comprised mostly white British donors with more females, and clonal diversity was possibly underestimated. Just a handful of AZD1222 recipients were seropositive at baseline.

The source of this sequence is an adult in good health. The chain carries TRBV2 and TRBJ2-1; 13 nucleotides line up with TRBD2. The input for sequencing was peripheral blood, taken on day 0 of AZD1222 vaccination. Here the CDR3 reads CASSDHGLAGANEQFF. DNA of the CDR3: TGTGCCAGCAGTGACCACGGACTAGCGGGAGCCAATGAGCAGTTCTTC.